The rows below give T cell receptor beta chains drawn from one sample of a study of blood T cell repertoires in COVID-19. The method was immunoSEQ multiplex PCR; TCRdb's version includes in-frame clones alone and lacks a portion of them. Of fewer than 350,000 clones listed, around 88% are singletons. Input material: peripheral blood. Receptors originate from a man aged 40-49 years with acute or convalescent COVID-19. CDR3s include the opening cysteine and the closing phenylalanine or tryptophan. The D gene is left open where the match is weak. The size entry is marked missing in some rows and otherwise reads once, few, many or a size class.

D gene	V gene	clone size	J gene	CDR3 protein	CDR3 DNA
TRBD1	TRBV7-2	once	TRBJ2-1	CASSFQQGAGNEQFF	TGTGCCAGCAGCTTCCAACAGGGGGCGGGTAATGAGCAGTTCTTC
-	TRBV29-1	-	TRBJ2-7	CSVELASRRYEQYF	TGCAGCGTTGAACTAGCCTCTAGAAGGTACGAGCAGTACTTC
TRBD2	TRBV5-1	once	TRBJ2-3	CASSLTPSGASTDTQYF	TGCGCCAGCAGCCTCACCCCTAGCGGGGCAAGCACAGATACGCAGTATTTT
-	TRBV18	-	TRBJ1-2	CASSPPQGSNYGYTF	TGTGCCAGCTCACCACCGCAGGGTTCTAACTATGGCTACACCTTC
TRBD2	TRBV19	-	TRBJ2-1	CASAGAGVSNEQFF	TGTGCCAGTGCCGGAGCGGGGGTCTCCAATGAGCAGTTCTTC
-	TRBV30	-	TRBJ1-3	CAWIARGLGNTIYF	TGTGCCTGGATCGCCCGGGGATTGGGAAACACCATATATTTT
-	TRBV5-1	-	TRBJ1-4	CASSLPAAGNEKLFF	TGCGCCAGCAGCTTGCCCGCCGCGGGGAATGAAAAACTGTTTTTT
TRBD2	TRBV2	-	TRBJ2-2	CASRRQLAGELTGELFF	TGTGCCAGCAGGCGCCAACTAGCGGGGGAACTCACCGGGGAGCTGTTTTTT
-	TRBV7-3	-	TRBJ2-6	CASSSTQGANVLTF	TGTGCCAGCAGCTCCACTCAAGGGGCCAACGTCCTGACTTTC
-	TRBV5-1	-	TRBJ2-7	CASSIAYRGNEQYF	TGCGCCAGCAGCATTGCCTACCGAGGGAACGAGCAGTACTTC
-	TRBV5-6	-	TRBJ1-1	CASIPQGGSEAFF	TGTGCCAGCATTCCTCAGGGTGGGTCTGAAGCTTTCTTT
-	TRBV19	-	TRBJ2-1	CASSIWDTPSYNEQFF	TGTGCCAGTAGTATTTGGGACACTCCGTCCTACAATGAGCAGTTCTTC
-	TRBV30	-	TRBJ1-2	CAWRPDSASYGYTF	TGTGCCTGGAGACCGGACAGCGCGTCCTATGGCTACACCTTC
-	TRBV2	once	TRBJ1-1	CASSYDTEAFF	TGTGCCAGCAGCTACGACACTGAAGCTTTCTTT
TRBD1	TRBV9	-	TRBJ2-7	CASSPSGTGGREQYF	TGTGCCAGCAGCCCGTCCGGGACAGGGGGCAGGGAGCAGTACTTC
TRBD1	TRBV5-1	-	TRBJ2-1	CASSLVPGGHEQFF	TGCGCCAGCAGCTTGGTTCCAGGGGGTCATGAGCAGTTCTTC
TRBD1	TRBV7-2	-	TRBJ1-2	CASSPATGGQANYGYTF	TGTGCCAGCAGCCCAGCGACAGGGGGCCAAGCTAACTATGGCTACACCTTC
TRBD1	TRBV11-3	-	TRBJ1-3	CASSPRTGDGNTIYF	TGTGCCAGCAGCCCTCGGACAGGGGATGGAAACACCATATATTTT
-	TRBV27	-	TRBJ2-2	CASRITGFLGELFF	TGTGCCAGCCGTATCACAGGGTTTCTCGGGGAGCTGTTTTTT
TRBD2	TRBV6-1	-	TRBJ2-1	CASSESLLAGGYEQFF	TGTGCCAGCAGTGAATCTTTACTAGCGGGGGGCTATGAGCAGTTCTTC
TRBD1	TRBV2	-	TRBJ2-3	CASSNGQVSTDTQYF	TGTGCCAGCAGTAATGGACAGGTCAGCACAGATACGCAGTATTTT
TRBD1	TRBV12-5	-	TRBJ2-7	CASGLVIPRQGSSYEQYF	TGTGCTAGTGGTTTGGTAATACCCCGACAGGGGAGCTCCTACGAGCAGTACTTC
-	TRBV21-1	-	TRBJ2-1	CAILKVAGHDSNEQFF	TGTGCCATCTTAAAGGTGGCAGGACATGATTCTAATGAGCAGTTCTTC
-	TRBV14	-	TRBJ2-1	CASSQDLETGTYNEQFF	TGTGCCAGCAGCCAAGACTTGGAAACGGGGACCTACAATGAGCAGTTCTTC
-	TRBV4-1	-	TRBJ1-2	CASSPREGSYGYTF	TGCGCCAGCAGCCCCCGTGAGGGAAGCTATGGCTACACCTTC
-	TRBV10-2	-	TRBJ1-2	CASSDLGIGRYGYTF	TGCGCCAGCAGTGATTTGGGGATAGGGAGGTATGGCTACACCTTC
-	TRBV5-1	-	TRBJ1-5	CASSLDDSSNQPQHF	TGCGCCAGCAGCTTGGACGACAGTAGCAATCAGCCCCAGCATTTT
TRBD1	TRBV2	-	TRBJ2-2	CASTRQGSGELFF	TGTGCCAGCACTAGACAGGGATCCGGGGAGCTGTTTTTT
TRBD1	TRBV6-5	-	TRBJ1-3	CASRLQGSGNTIYF	TGTGCCAGCAGACTACAGGGGTCTGGAAACACCATATATTTT
-	TRBV5-4	-	TRBJ2-2	CASSLGGLTNTGELFF	TGTGCCAGCAGCTTGGGCGGACTAACGAACACCGGGGAGCTGTTTTTT
TRBD1	TRBV10-2	-	TRBJ1-1	CASSDYPGTGDTEAFF	TGCGCCAGCAGTGATTATCCCGGGACAGGGGACACTGAAGCTTTCTTT
TRBD2	TRBV7-2	-	TRBJ2-1	CASSRVYAGGPIEQFF	TGTGCCAGCAGCCGCGTCTACGCGGGGGGGCCTATTGAGCAGTTCTTC
TRBD1	TRBV5-1	-	TRBJ1-1	CASSSGQSMNTEAFF	TGCGCCAGCAGCTCGGGACAGTCCATGAACACTGAAGCTTTCTTT
-	TRBV19	few	TRBJ1-5	CASSRTLSNQPQHF	TGTGCCAGTAGCCGGACACTCAGCAATCAGCCCCAGCATTTT
-	TRBV24-1	-	TRBJ2-3	CATQYTDTQYF	TGTGCCACCCAGTATACAGATACGCAGTATTTT
TRBD1	TRBV19	few	TRBJ1-5	CASSGGQGNQPQHF	TGTGCCAGTTCAGGGGGTCAGGGCAATCAGCCCCAGCATTTT
TRBD1	TRBV5-1	-	TRBJ1-1	CASSLADRGRDTEAFF	TGCGCCAGCAGCTTGGCCGACAGGGGAAGAGACACTGAAGCTTTCTTT
TRBD1	TRBV2	-	TRBJ2-1	CASSEDRGLYNEQFF	TGTGCCAGCAGTGAAGACAGGGGGCTTTACAATGAGCAGTTCTTC
-	TRBV5-1	-	TRBJ2-3	CASSIQLEADTQYF	TGCGCCAGCAGTATCCAACTAGAGGCAGATACGCAGTATTTT
-	TRBV19	-	TRBJ2-7	CASSIGAGSSYEQYF	TGTGCCAGTAGTATCGGCGCGGGTAGCTCCTACGAGCAGTACTTC
-	TRBV27	-	TRBJ1-5	CASSFGRGNQPQHF	TGTGCCAGCAGTTTCGGCCGAGGGAATCAGCCCCAGCATTTT
TRBD1	TRBV6-6	once	TRBJ1-2	CASTIGQAYGYTF	TGTGCCAGCACCATCGGACAGGCCTATGGCTACACCTTC
TRBD1	TRBV5-6	once	TRBJ1-1	CASSWDRLNTEAFF	TGTGCCAGCAGCTGGGACAGACTGAACACTGAAGCTTTCTTT
TRBD2	TRBV2	-	TRBJ2-2	CASSGGTGELFF	TGTGCCAGCAGCGGGGGGACCGGGGAGCTGTTTTTT
TRBD2	TRBV7-2	-	TRBJ2-1	CASSISFLAGGGVF	TGTGCCAGCAGCATAAGTTTCCTCGCGGGGGGTGGGGTCTTC